Described below is a single T cell receptor (beta chain) sequence and its context. This receptor's antigen is unknown. No base qualities exist here, and no much larger clone lies one base off it. This specimen belongs to a study of cytomegalovirus exposure and HLA in healthy donors (TCRdb year 2017). Background for the entire study: An earlier analysis of some 620 of the donors reported approximately 260 Gb of sequence data and 100 million to 120 million unique TCR beta sequences obtained from around 170 million T cells. Every discovery cohort repertoire had been produced on one sequencing platform. To predict cytomegalovirus infection status, the study brought together high-throughput TCR immunosequencing, statistical association of individual TCRs with disease status, and machine learning. Donor age, sex, ethnicity and CMV serostatus were compiled alongside the repertoire data. A few DR-DQ haplotypes were treated as single units for association and clustering because of strong linkage in the cohort. Across 398 genotyped donors of the cohort, an average of roughly 230,000 unique TCR beta nucleotide sequences per donor were sequenced, and 15% to 20% of those sequences were non-productive. The number of donors typed differed by locus, with 629-630 for A, B, C, DRB1 and DQB1, 522 for DQA1, 600 to 610 for DPA1, and some 440 for DPB1. The study used immunosequencing to profile the T cell repertoires of more than 650 subjects and linked those repertoires to cytomegalovirus serostatus. Class I and class II HLA loci were covered by the typing at four-digit resolution. An earlier analysis of more than 450 of the donors used high-throughput TCR beta sequencing to judge whether each TCR beta V gene segment behaved as functional or pseudogenic. An early release that covered fewer than 750 HLA-typed donors contained about 300 gigabases of sequencing data and tens of millions of unique TCR sequences. A later analysis re-analyzed previously published TCR beta repertoires from approximately 700 donors and added high-resolution HLA genotyping to study TCR occurrence patterns. Of the 398 genotyped donors, about 84% fell in the genetic ancestry cluster associated with self-reported Caucasian donors. The aim of the study was to test whether cataloging public T cell receptors could identify signatures of past pathogen exposure. Besides the first cohort of 666 subjects, a separate validation cohort made up of 120 or so different subjects was used. A later genetic analysis used genome-wide SNP genotypes for about three fifths of the 666 donors, treating that subset as a discovery cohort. In the later analysis, no new phenotypic data were used to find candidate immune exposures; instead, reliance was placed on TCR beta sequences and their occurrence across donors. Paper-wide results and their limitations: In a later genetic analysis, a missense DCLRE1C variant was associated with V-gene and J-gene trimming of TCR beta chains, and the association was replicated in an independent cohort. In a later analysis, TCR association rates were found to vary across HLA loci, with the most associated TCRs seen for DRB1 alleles and the fewest for HLA-C alleles. Some IMGT-functional V segments, including TRBV6-2 and TRBV6-3, could not be told apart with the 87-base-pair reads, so those segments were excluded. A further reported finding was that TCR beta sequences accurately predicted the HLA-A and HLA-B alleles for most subjects in the first cohort. According to a later genetic analysis, donors in an Asian-associated ancestry cluster had fewer N-insertions in productive TCRs than the approximately 700-donor mean. Most TCR sequences were observed very rarely across donors, whereas some public TCRs were present in many individuals. In this cohort, only TCR beta chains were sequenced, and detectable features were limited by the absence of alpha or paired-chain data. Linkage disequilibrium might explain the correlated functional status among segregating V segments, but an unknown experimental factor could not be ruled out. Sequencing depth was assumed to be roughly uniform across donors in the presence/absence analyses, though that assumption may not hold. Cytomegalovirus status was reported to be diagnosed by the classifier with high specificity and sensitivity in both the original and validation cohorts. In a later analysis, 15,000 to 20,000 TCR beta sequences were associated with specific HLA alleles at a false discovery rate of 0.05. According to a later analysis, parvovirus B19, influenza, CMV and Epstein-Barr virus appeared linked to several top co-occurrence clusters. HLA typing was unavailable for some donors at each locus, so association tests used only the typed subset. When HLA alleles, especially DR and DQ, strongly co-occurred, TCR associations were difficult to assign to individual alleles. About 17 rarely observed V segments, including chromosome 9 orphons, were excluded from the earlier analysis of several hundred of the donors because counts were too low. The study gave a list of more than 150 TCR beta chains associated with cytomegalovirus. The sequencing pipeline was judged likely to have produced a cluster of highly shared sequence variants as a technical artifact. According to a later analysis, most CMV-associated TCR beta chains appeared to be HLA-restricted, and the HLA associations seemed to be driven largely by CMV exposure. Immune exposure information for the cohort was limited to CMV serostatus. In vitro tests confirmed that a few of the cytomegalovirus-associated TCR beta chains recognize cytomegalovirus antigens. The authors suggested that the approach could potentially be extended to other disease states and immunological phenotypes. An earlier analysis of some 560 of the donors showed that most TCR beta V segments appeared in productive rearrangements either about 87% or about 30% of the time, which broadly matched IMGT annotations. A later analysis found that HLA-associated TCR beta chains were more clonally expanded and had lower generation probabilities than equally common non-associated chains.

Receptors were amplified or captured by the immunoSEQ multiplex PCR assay. For the multiplex PCR, a mixture combining 60 forward primers for TCR Vbeta segments and 13 reverse primers for TCR Jbeta segments was used. A multiplex PCR assay on genomic DNA amplified the CDR3 region of rearranged TCR beta genes. The amplified TCR beta libraries were sequenced on the Illumina HiSeq System as 87-base-pair reads. Concerning the study's data processing: Across the 500 to 750 repertoires, a later analysis counted roughly 77 million unique TCR beta chains, roughly 11 million of which were shared by at least two donors. Raw reads were error-corrected and collapsed into unique sequences with a nearest-neighbor algorithm that merged closely related sequences to remove PCR and sequencing errors. Alignment of CDR3 sequences to IMGT reference sequences was used to assign V, D and J gene segments. For a sequence to be retained, a match of at least six nucleotides to both a V gene segment and a J gene segment was required. Rearrangements were called productive when the CDR3 lacked stop codons and stayed in frame with V and J; all others were non-productive. CDR3 was defined according to IMGT convention as the region running from the second conserved V-encoded cysteine to the conserved J-encoded phenylalanine. The earlier analysis of about 610 of the donors excluded sequences that lacked an unambiguous match to a single V gene segment. In an earlier analysis of several hundred of the donors, V segments were called functional above 56.7% productive rearrangements and were called segregating when the between-donor standard deviation exceeded 5%. A statistical classification framework was built for diagnosing cytomegalovirus status from the catalog of TCR beta chain sequences. In a later analysis, V and J genes were assigned by comparing TCR nucleotide sequences against IMGT/GENE-DB human TR gene sequences. The TCRdist pipeline was used in a later analysis to assign CDR3 sequences and most-parsimonious VDJ recombination scenarios. In a later analysis, every TCR beta chain was defined by the combination of its CDR3 amino acid sequence and its V-gene family, and reads without a unique V-gene family were dropped. A later analysis removed nearly 600 highly shared, low-generation-probability nucleotide sequences to deal with suspected cross-contamination and a sequencing artifact. In a later analysis, a clonal expansion index for each public chain was calculated from normalized within-repertoire ranks of inferred template counts. Generation probabilities in a later analysis came from a VDJ recombination model fitted to out-of-frame rearrangements, and those results were checked against IGoR. Hypergeometric tests were used in a later analysis to score TCR-TCR, TCR-HLA and TCR-CMV co-occurrence, with a repertoire-size bias correction applied to the TCR pairs. False discovery rates were estimated in a later analysis by permuting HLA or CMV assignments 20 times. A later analysis grouped co-occurring TCRs with DBSCAN, adding TCRdist sequence similarity when clustering within HLA-allele-positive subsets. Co-occurrence clustering excluded repertoires with fewer than 30,000 or more than 120,000 public chains, plus five with anomalous nucleotide sharing. What TCRdb holds here is the immuneACCESS table cut down to in-frame rearrangements. Part of the clones is not present; checked against another copy, under half of the missing clones reflect an unresolved V gene, and the others are unexplained. V, J and clone size derive from that table, while D and trimming were established from the DNA sequence. The sample data list about 120,000 clones, and roughly 79% of these were observed just once. The ten top clones hold approximately 2.2% of the sample.

Measured from the cysteine to the phenylalanine, the CDR3 is 16 residues long. Only the CDR3 region is kept as DNA, spanning 48 bases read in frame from base 1. The germline V end is reduced by 6 bases and the J end by 5 bases; junction bases left unmatched: 8. From the germline V gene (reference sequence), CDR1 is SEHNR and CDR2 is FQNEAQ. The cohort comprised 670 or so healthy bone marrow donors. Cohort members were all nominally healthy when sampled, although unrecorded immune exposures were likely present. The donor tested CMV seronegative and was one of the 352 seronegative cohort members. A peripheral blood sample was collected from each donor, and TCR beta sequencing was performed on peripheral blood mononuclear cells. The Qiagen DNeasy Blood Extraction Kit was used to extract genomic DNA from the blood cell samples.

The chain is encoded by TRBV7-9 joined to TRBJ2-2; the junction holds 11 bases that match TRBD2. Sequencing was carried out using PBMCs. The clonotype originates from a woman in her thirties or forties in good health and CMV-seronegative. DNA sequence: TGTGCCAGCAGGTACCGACTAGCGGGATTGACCGGGGAGCTGTTTTTT. It codes for CASRYRLAGLTGELFF.